Following are 32 T cell receptor beta chains from one sample sequenced in a study of regulatory T cells in long-lasting Graves disease. Sequencing libraries for TCR beta were prepared with iRepertoire HTBI primers and Arm-PCR of CDR3 regions. A single record per CDR3 protein comes from TCRdb applying MiXCR to the multiplex PCR reads. Of roughly 250,000 distinct CDR3 sequences listed, under 20% were seen once; the top ten hold approximately 15%. Noted time point: newly diagnosed GD, antithyroid drugs for less than 3 months. The authors made the TCR library using RNA they extracted from PBMCs. These records were also assigned to another study, of T cells in Graves' hyperthyroidism and ophthalmopathy.

Sequences were derived from peripheral blood mononuclear cells (PBMCs), sampled at new diagnosis, from a patient treated with antithyroid drugs. These receptors all stem from a woman in her 30s with Graves disease.

In its sample, this clonotype was seen a few times. The chain joins TRBV10-3 to TRBJ1-2; the D is unclear. The CDR3 loop spans 13 amino acids. V lost 6 bases and J lost 3, with 11 bases in between. Germline loops: CDR1 ENHRY, CDR2 SYGVKD. The CDR3 nucleotides read TGTGCCATCAGCGGCAGAGGGTACTATGGCTACACCTTC. This encodes CAISGRGYYGYTF.

This clonotype was observed a few times. The CDR3 protein is CASSPPVGGGRTFYEQYF. The DNA for the CDR3 is TGTGCCAGCTCACCACCGGTCGGGGGGGGCCGGACTTTCTACGAGCAGTACTTC. The chain links TRBV18 to TRBJ2-7; TRBD2 matches at 8 bases. This CDR3 contains 18 residues. In germline, CDR1 is KGHSH, CDR2 LQKENI. Trimming removed 0 bases from V and 3 bases from J; junction bases left unmatched: 13. The whole variable domain, remainder taken from reference TRBV18 and TRBJ2-7, is NAGVMQNPRHLVRRRGQEARLRCSPMKGHSHVYWYRQLPEEGLKFMVYLQKENIIDESGMPKERFSAEFPKEGPSILRIQQVVRGDSAAYFCASSPPVGGGRTFYEQYFGPGTRLTVT.

This clonotype has a count of ten or more. This rearrangement joins TRBV12-3 or TRBV12-4 to TRBJ1-6; no firm D call. V lost 5 bases and J 10 bases, leaving 12 bases between the germline ends. This CDR3 comprises 13 residues. CDR3 sequence reads: CASSPRGDSPLHF. CDR3 coding DNA: TGTGCCAGCAGTCCTCGGGGAGACTCACCCCTCCACTTT.

This clonotype was recorded at least ten times. CDR3 coding DNA: TGCGCCAGCAGCTTGGCCCCTAGCGGGGGGACCGGGGAGCTGTTTTTT. This encodes CASSLAPSGGTGELFF. The rearrangement links TRBV5-1 to TRBJ2-2; 11 positions agree with TRBD2. The germline gives CDR1 SGHRS, CDR2 YFSETQ. With V trimmed by 0 bases and J by 5 bases, 3 bases remained unmatched. The CDR3 has 16 amino acids.

In this sample, this clonotype turned up once. A far more abundant clone sits one base away, making this likely a read error. The missing conserved phenylalanine or tryptophan at the end of this CDR3 makes a read error likely. This chain uses TRBV7-3 with TRBJ2-5; TRBD2 matches at 11 bases. CDR1 is SGHTA and CDR2 is FQGTGA in the germline V gene. V lost 5 bases, J lost 2 bases, and 7 bases stayed unmatched. CDR3 length equals 16 residues. CDR3 sequence: CASSQAGTSGQETQYL. For the CDR3, the DNA is TGTGCCAGCAGCCAAGCGGGGACTAGCGGTCAAGAGACCCAGTACCTC.

This clonotype has at least ten counts. The rearrangement uses TRBV20-1 and TRBJ1-1, with D maybe TRBD1 (6 bases). CDR3 length: 12 amino acids. Per the germline V gene, CDR1 is DFQATT and CDR2 is SNEGSKA (reference sequence). V was shortened by 7 bases and J by 8 bases, with 17 bases between the two germline ends. CDR3 DNA sequence: TGCAGTGTCAGAGGGGGGGCTTCCGAAGCTTTCTTT. Translated: CSVRGGASEAFF.

This clonotype showed up many times. The V gene is TRBV20-1, the J gene TRBJ1-1; TRBD1 matches at 8 bases. With 3 bases clipped from V and 4 bases from J, the junction kept 4 bases outside the gene matches. The CDR3 runs to 13 residues. Germline V gives CDR1 DFQATT, CDR2 SNEGSKA (reference sequence). The CDR3 DNA reads TGCAGTGCTAGGGTAGACAGGGGCACTGAAGCTTTCTTT. This encodes CSARVDRGTEAFF.

This clonotype occurred many times. The chain links TRBV4-1 to TRBJ2-3, with D possibly being TRBD2 (6 bases). Germline V gene sequence: CDR1 MGHRA, CDR2 YSYEKL. This CDR3 comprises 16 residues. V lost 8 bases and J lost 2, with 20 bases in between. CDR3 bases: TGCGCCAGCTCCCACGGGGGACCGACAAACACAGATACGCAGTATTTT. It specifies CASSHGGPTNTDTQYF.

This clonotype was counted ten times or more. The chain employs TRBV20-1 and TRBJ1-6, with 9 bases that match TRBD1. Germline loops: CDR1 DFQATT, CDR2 SNEGSKA (reference sequence). This CDR3 is built from 14 residues. After removal of 6 bases from V and 9 bases from J, the junction contained 9 bases not matched to a gene. The CDR3 DNA reads TGCAGTGCCCCGGGACAGGGTGTAAGTTCACCCCTCCACTTT. It codes for CSAPGQGVSSPLHF.

Many counts were recorded for this clonotype. The chain carries TRBV7-9 and TRBJ1-6; tentatively, D is TRBD1 (5 bases). Germline V gene lookup returns CDR1 SEHNR and CDR2 FQNEAQ (reference sequence). V was clipped by 3 bases and J by 14 bases, with 17 bases between them. The CDR3 sequence is 14 residues long. The CDR3 nucleotides are TGTGCCAGCAGCTTGAACAGGAACCCCAGGGCCCTCCACTTT. Translated: CASSLNRNPRALHF.

The sample holds a few counts of this clonotype. V and J are TRBV15 and TRBJ2-5, with 7 bases identical to TRBD1. Losses at the gene ends were 2 bases for V and 7 bases for J; bases not matched to a gene: 13. Germline V gives CDR1 LNHNV, CDR2 YYDKDF (reference sequence). This CDR3 contains 16 residues. Here the CDR3 reads CATSRPYRQGQATQYF. CDR3 bases: TGTGCCACCAGCAGACCTTACCGACAGGGCCAGGCGACCCAGTACTTC.

This clonotype appeared many times. A clone one base away is much larger, so this may be a read error. V and J are TRBV11-2 and TRBJ1-2, with D unresolved. This CDR3 comprises 14 residues. Germline CDR1 SGHAT, CDR2 FQNNGV. The CDR3 region is CAGSLQGSGFGYTF. Here the CDR3 DNA reads TGTGCCGGCAGCTTACAAGGCTCGGGTTTTGGCTACACCTTC.

This clonotype appeared many times. The junction shows a germline mismatch at one end, possibly a read error. In DNA form, the CDR3 reads TGTGCCGGCAGGGTAGGGACAGATACGCAGTATTTT. Translation gives CAGRVGTDTQYF. The chain uses TRBV7-9 and TRBJ2-3; D is perhaps TRBD1 (5 bases). The CDR3 covers 12 residues. CDR1 is SEHNR, CDR2 FQNEAQ, per germline (reference sequence).

For this clonotype: A far bigger clonotype differs at one base, so this is likely a read error. The chain joins TRBV11-2 to TRBJ2-1; TRBD1 is a possible D gene (6 bases). The length of the CDR3 is 14 residues. Germline V gene lookup returns CDR1 SGHAT and CDR2 FQNNGV. V lost 5 bases and J lost 10, with 18 bases in between. The chain's CDR3 is CASSPTTGSYEQFF. CDR3 sequence (DNA): TGTGCCAGCAGCCCCACGACAGGCTCCTACGAGCAGTTCTTC.

This clonotype was observed many times. The V and J genes are TRBV7-9 and TRBJ2-4; D assignment may be TRBD1 or TRBD2 (6 bases each). Trimming cost V 1 base and J 10 bases, with 17 bases left between them. The germline CDR1 and CDR2 sequences are SEHNR and FQNEAQ (reference sequence). This CDR3 comprises 15 residues. CDR3 DNA sequence: TGTGCCAGCAGCTTAGTAGGGGGGTCTGCCGGGATTCAGTACTTC. Translation: CASSLVGGSAGIQYF.

Note on this clonotype: The CDR3 does not close with the conserved phenylalanine or tryptophan, likely indicating a read error. The rearrangement uses TRBV5-1 and TRBJ2-7; weak D call: TRBD1 (6 bases). CDR1 and CDR2 (germline): SGHRS, YFSETQ. The ends were cut back, 1 base at V and 6 bases at J, with 14 bases in the middle. CDR3 size: 14 residues. The CDR3 DNA is TGCGCCAGCAGCTTGTCGTGGGGGCCGGGCGAGCAGTACTTA. This gives the protein CASSLSWGPGEQYL.

This clonotype was counted many times. The V and J genes are TRBV5-6 and TRBJ1-2, with 12 bases lining up with TRBD1. Losses at the gene ends were 1 base for V and 7 bases for J; bases not matched to a gene: 8. This CDR3 is 16 amino acids long. Germline CDR1 is SGHDT and CDR2 is YYEEEE. CDR3 sequence (DNA): TGTGCCAGCAGCTTGTGGTTGGGACAGGGGGCATTTGGCTACACCTTC. Its protein product is CASSLWLGQGAFGYTF.

This clonotype was seen ten or more times. This chain links TRBV12-3 or TRBV12-4 with TRBJ2-1, with 7 bases identical to TRBD1. This CDR3 is 14 amino acids long. Unmatched junction bases numbered 10, after V lost 4 bases and J lost 10 bases. For the CDR3, the DNA is TGTGCCAGCAGTTGGTACAGGGGCCCCGGGGAGCAGTTCTTC. Translation: CASSWYRGPGEQFF.

The chain uses TRBV12-3 or TRBV12-4 and TRBJ2-6; D gene unclear. There are 15 residues in the CDR3. V was cut by 0 bases and J by 2 bases, with 5 bases left in between. CDR3 residues: CASSLAGTGANVLTF. CDR3 DNA: TGTGCCAGCAGTTTAGCTGGGACTGGGGCCAACGTCCTGACTTTC.

The chain uses TRBV4-1 and TRBJ2-1, with unresolved D. Germline CDR1 is MGHRA and CDR2 is YSYEKL. This CDR3 comprises 14 residues. The V and J ends lost 1 base and 4 bases respectively, with 8 bases between them. The CDR3 region is CASSQGQIYNEQFF. The CDR3 DNA reads TGCGCCAGCAGCCAAGGGCAGATTTACAATGAGCAGTTCTTC.

V gene TRBV6-1 combines with J gene TRBJ2-2; either TRBD1 or TRBD2 may supply D (5 bases each). Trimming left V 0 bases short and J 6 bases short, with 8 bases between. CDR3 size: 14 residues. CDR1 is MNHNS, CDR2 SASEGT, per germline. The CDR3 loop reads CASSEARGAGELFF. CDR3 DNA: TGTGCCAGCAGTGAAGCGAGGGGCGCCGGGGAGCTGTTTTTT.

This clonotype has only a few counts. The chain combines TRBV12-3 or TRBV12-4 with TRBJ2-7; tentatively, D is TRBD2 (6 bases). Between the trimmed V and J ends, which lost 3 bases and 2 bases, there was a span of 11 bases. The CDR3 has 14 residues. The CDR3 spells CASSLKRGTYEQYF. The CDR3 DNA reads as TGTGCCAGCAGTTTGAAACGGGGGACCTACGAGCAGTACTTC.

This clonotype has ten or more counts. This chain links TRBV18 with TRBJ1-3; no clear D gene. The germline V gene has CDR1 KGHSH and CDR2 LQKENI. V was pared by 3 bases and J by 1 base, with 10 bases between. CDR3 size: 15 residues. The CDR3 sequence is CASSPEPGSGNTIYF. Written as DNA, the CDR3 is TGTGCCAGCTCACCTGAGCCTGGGTCTGGAAACACCATATATTTT.

This clonotype has more than one count but fewer than ten. The chain has TRBV20-1 and TRBJ2-1, with a weak D call TRBD2 (6 bases). Germline CDR1 DFQATT, CDR2 SNEGSKA (reference sequence). CDR3 size: 14 residues. V lost 4 bases and J lost 7, with 17 bases in between. The CDR3 region is CSAIGLTLGNEQFF. In DNA form, the CDR3 reads TGCAGTGCTATCGGACTAACCCTGGGGAATGAGCAGTTCTTC.

This clonotype was detected many times. This sequence joins TRBV12-3 or TRBV12-4 and TRBJ1-2; a possible D gene is TRBD1 (6 bases). V lost 4 bases, J lost 8 bases, and 11 bases lay in between. The CDR3 extends over 12 amino acids. For the CDR3, the DNA is TGTGCCAGCAGTTCCGCGGGGGGCGGCTACACCTTC. Encoded protein: CASSSAGGGYTF.

Ten or more counts support this clonotype. V usage is TRBV18 and J usage is TRBJ1-2; unclear D gene. The germline CDR1 and CDR2 sequences are KGHSH and LQKENI. The V end was cut by 2 bases, the J end by 0 bases, with 13 bases between. The length of the CDR3 is 16 residues. The CDR3 loop is CASSPSQLLPNYGYTF. CDR3 coding DNA: TGTGCCAGCTCACCAAGTCAGCTTCTTCCTAACTATGGCTACACCTTC.

This clonotype occurred a few times. The chain uses TRBV5-1 and TRBJ2-5; 7 bases match TRBD1. The CDR3 runs to 13 residues. V was pared by 5 bases and J by 3 bases, with 4 bases of the junction left unmatched. CDR1 and CDR2 (germline): SGHRS, YFSETQ. The CDR3 spells CASRIDREETQYF. The CDR3 DNA reads TGCGCCAGCAGGATCGACAGGGAAGAGACCCAGTACTTC.

This clonotype was seen repeatedly, ten times or more. The chain links TRBV19 to TRBJ1-2; 7 bases fit TRBD1. Germline CDR1 and CDR2: LNHDA and SQIVND (reference sequence). The CDR3 is 16 amino acids. Trimming at V came to 1 base and at J to 0 bases, leaving 5 bases not matched to a gene. CDR3 nucleotides: TGTGCCAGTAGTATAGCCCTGACAGGGCCTAACTATGGCTACACCTTC. Translated: CASSIALTGPNYGYTF.

As for this clonotype: A far larger clone is only one base removed, so a read error is likely. The CDR3 loop is CASSPIGRQGGCEQFF. The CDR3 DNA follows: TGTGCCAGCAGCCCCATAGGGAGACAGGGAGGCTGTGAGCAGTTCTTC. The chain recombines TRBV11-2 with TRBJ2-3, with D possibly being TRBD1 (7 bases). The DNA end is a closer match to TRBJ2-1, so the J assignment may be wrong. Germline CDR1 SGHAT, CDR2 FQNNGV. The CDR3 covers 16 residues.

In the case of this clonotype: This may be a read error: a much more frequent sequence differs by one nucleotide. J is TRBJ2-3 and V is TRBV5-1; 8 bases line up with TRBD1. CDR3 length: 14 amino acids. V lost 4 bases to trimming and J lost 4 bases; unmatched junction nucleotides: 5. The germline CDR1 and CDR2 sequences are SGHRS and YFSETQ. The CDR3, as DNA: TGCGCCAGCAGCATAAAGGACAGGGCAGATACGCAGTATTTT. Translated: CASSIKDRADTQYF.

The chain is built from TRBV11-2 and TRBJ2-7, with TRBD1 identical over 8 bases. This CDR3 spans 14 amino acids. Germline CDR1 reads SGHAT; CDR2 reads FQNNGV. Trimming at V came to 3 bases and at J to 5 bases, leaving 6 bases not matched to a gene. The CDR3, as DNA: TGTGCCAGCAGCTTTCGGACAGGGCACGACGAGCAGTACTTC. Translation gives CASSFRTGHDEQYF. Complete variable domain (other parts from reference TRBV11-2 and TRBJ2-7): EAGVAQSPRYKIIEKRQSVAFWCNPISGHATLYWYQQILGQGPKLLIQFQNNGVVDDSQLPKDRFSAERLKGVDSTLKIQPAKLEDSAVYLCASSFRTGHDEQYFGPGTRLTVT.

Remarks on this clonotype: A far larger clone is off by one base, so a read error is likely. The CDR3 end shows no conserved phenylalanine or tryptophan, and so a read error is likely. This chain connects TRBV6-6 to TRBJ1-1; 10 nucleotides agree with TRBD1. V dropped 2 bases and J dropped 1; count of bases not matched to a gene: 1. Germline CDR1 MNHNY, CDR2 SVGAGI (reference sequence). This CDR3 is 15 amino acids long. The CDR3 sequence is CASSYGQGENTEAFL. The DNA for the CDR3 is TGTGCCAGCAGTTACGGACAGGGGGAGAACACTGAAGCTTTCCTT.